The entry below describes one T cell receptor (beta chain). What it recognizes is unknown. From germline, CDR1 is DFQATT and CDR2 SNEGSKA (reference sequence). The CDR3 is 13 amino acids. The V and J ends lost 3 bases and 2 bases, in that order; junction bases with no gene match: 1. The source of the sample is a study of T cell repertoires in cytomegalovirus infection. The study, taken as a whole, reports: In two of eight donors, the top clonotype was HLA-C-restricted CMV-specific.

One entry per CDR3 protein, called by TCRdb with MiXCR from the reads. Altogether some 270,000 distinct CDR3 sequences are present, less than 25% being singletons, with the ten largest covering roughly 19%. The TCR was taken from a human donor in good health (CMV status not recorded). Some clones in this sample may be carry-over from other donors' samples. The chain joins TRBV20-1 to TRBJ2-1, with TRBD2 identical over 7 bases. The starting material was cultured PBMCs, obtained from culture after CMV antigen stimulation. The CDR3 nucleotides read TGCAGTGCTAGGAGCGGGGCCTACAATGAGCAGTTCTTC. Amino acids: CSARSGAYNEQFF.